This T cell receptor beta chain stems from a study of shared clonotypes between healthy human individuals. This CDR3 comprises 14 residues. CDR1 is SEHNR, CDR2 FQNEAQ, per germline (reference sequence). V lost 1 base, J lost 5 bases, and 12 bases lay in between. TCRdb's copy holds only in-frame clones and misses some; the assay was immunoSEQ multiplex PCR. Of around 510,000 clones listed, around three quarters are singletons. Sequencing was performed on PBMCs. This receptor was identified in a woman between 35 and 50 years old in good health. Some clones in this sample may be carry-over from other donors' samples. The V and J genes are TRBV7-9 and TRBJ2-7; weak D call: TRBD2 (5 bases). The CDR3, as DNA: TGTGCCAGCAGCTTAGACGGAAGCGGCCACGAGCAGTACTTC. Protein: CASSLDGSGHEQYF.